Below, one T cell receptor beta chain is given with its context. Its antigen is undetermined. The data originate from a study of cytomegalovirus exposure and HLA in healthy donors. With 60 Vbeta and 13 Jbeta primers, the PCR was carried out. Sequencing was performed with immunoSEQ multiplex PCR; in TCRdb, only in-frame clones are kept and a portion is missing. The table includes under 250,000 clones, approximately 79% detected once. CDR1 and CDR2 from the germline V gene are LNHDA and SQIVND (reference sequence). The CDR3 covers 13 residues. Trimming removed 9 bases from V and 10 bases from J; junction bases left unmatched: 11. Whole-study results and caveats: Three CMV-associated chains were confirmed in vitro to be specific for CMV antigens. Exclusion as indistinguishable affected some V segments, including TRBV6-2 and TRBV6-3. Earlier analysis yielded a pattern in which most TCR beta V segments were productive about 90% or about 30% of the time. An observed cluster of highly shared sequence variants was recorded as a likely sequencing artifact.

The chain couples TRBV19 to TRBJ1-4, with 7 nucleotides matching TRBD1. The material sequenced was PBMCs. The TCR was taken from a woman in her twenties or thirties in good health and CMV-seropositive. CDR3 sequence: CASGQVPEGKLFF. The DNA of the CDR3 is TGTGCCAGCGGACAGGTCCCTGAGGGAAAACTGTTTTTT.